What follows are 6 T cell receptor beta chains derived from one specimen sequenced in a study of a mutant IDH1 vaccine in newly diagnosed glioma. The sample's time point: week 23, last vaccination. Alongside topical imiquimod, each dose of vaccine comprised 300 ug of mutant IDH1 20-mer peptide. Libraries were prepared by immunoSEQ multiplex PCR; TCRdb keeps only in-frame clonotypes and omits some of them. In the table there are some 30,000 clones, 88% of which are singletons. No antigen has been identified for these receptors. Sequenced here: PBMCs, sampled from a glioma patient whose treatment included an IDH1 peptide vaccine. The receptors derive from a man aged 35 to 55 with glioma.

V usage is TRBV4-1 and J usage is TRBJ1-2, with D possibly matching TRBD1 (5 bases). CDR1 MGHRA and CDR2 YSYEKL come from the germline V gene. Trimming pared 1 base from V and 7 bases from J, leaving 16 bases between. The CDR3 runs 15 residues. The CDR3 here is CASSQGGGAVGGYTF. CDR3 sequence (DNA): TGCGCCAGCAGCCAAGGGGGCGGTGCGGTTGGTGGCTACACCTTC.

Turning to this clone: The CDR3 does not close with the conserved phenylalanine or tryptophan, likely indicating a read error. V is TRBV10-3 and J is TRBJ2-7; D unresolved. The CDR3 consists of 17 residues. Trimming pared 6 bases from V and 4 bases from J, leaving 25 bases between. Germline CDR1 ENHRY, CDR2 SYGVKD. The chain's CDR3 is CAISTTYPEGFKYEQYL. Written as DNA, the CDR3 is TGTGCCATCAGCACCACCTATCCAGAAGGGTTTAAATACGAGCAGTACCTC.

The chain combines TRBV4-2 with TRBJ1-2; 8 nucleotides match TRBD1. Germline-derived CDR1 and CDR2 are LGHNA and YNFKEQ. V gave up 4 bases and J gave up 10 bases; unmatched junction bases: 14. The CDR3 contains 15 residues. For the CDR3, the DNA is TGTGCCAGCAGCCGAGACAGGGGATTTACCGAAAACTACACCTTC. It codes for CASSRDRGFTENYTF.

This clone occurred a few times. The rearrangement links TRBV4-1 to TRBJ2-2; TRBD2 agrees at 13 bases. The junction had 5 bases not matched to a gene; V was cut back by 1 base and J by 3 bases. This CDR3 has 18 amino acids. The germline V gene encodes CDR1 MGHRA and CDR2 YSYEKL. CDR3 protein: CASSQGTSGRGYTGELFF. CDR3 nucleotides: TGCGCCAGCAGCCAAGGGACTAGCGGGAGAGGGTACACCGGGGAGCTGTTTTTT.

V is TRBV29-1 and J is TRBJ2-3; a possible D gene is TRBD2 (7 bases). The CDR3 has 14 amino acids. Trimming left V 0 bases short and J 5 bases short, with 12 bases between. CDR1 is SQVTM, CDR2 ANQGSEA, per germline. Written as DNA, the CDR3 is TGCAGCGTTGAAGAGGGGGGGGCGGGAGATACGCAGTATTTT. Its protein product is CSVEEGGAGDTQYF.

The chain has TRBV29-1 and TRBJ2-5, with D hard to call. There are 12 residues in the CDR3. Germline CDR1 and CDR2: SQVTM and ANQGSEA. Trimming shortened V by 7 bases and J by 1 base, and 10 bases separated the two germline ends. In DNA, the CDR3 is TGCAGCGCGAGGAGATCCCAAGAGACCCAGTACTTC. It specifies CSARRSQETQYF. The full variable domain, in which reference TRBV29-1 and TRBJ2-5 provide the parts outside the CDR3, is SAVISQKPSRDICQRGTSLTIQCQVDSQVTMMFWYRQQPGQSLTLIATANQGSEATYESGFVIDKFPISRPNLTFSTLTVSNMSPEDSSIYLCSARRSQETQYFGPGTRLLVL.